These 2 T cell receptor beta chains were sequenced from one sample in a study of early stage breast cancer tumors. Measured with immunoSEQ multiplex PCR; TCRdb has only the in-frame clones, and not every one. The table shows 44,000 or so clones, with 65% to 90% occurring only once. The sequenced sample was blood. The receptors shown here come from a person aged 45 to 60 with breast cancer.

The chain uses TRBV18 and TRBJ1-3; D is unclear. CDR1 KGHSH and CDR2 LQKENI come from the germline V gene. Between the trimmed V and J ends, which lost 2 bases and 0 bases, there was a span of 8 bases. The CDR3 length is 15 residues. The CDR3 spells CASSPRRSSGNTIYF. CDR3 DNA sequence: TGTGCCAGCTCACCAAGGCGGAGCTCTGGAAACACCATATATTTT.

V usage is TRBV6-1 and J usage is TRBJ1-5; the D gene is possibly TRBD1 (5 bases). The CDR3 length is 16 residues. V lost 2 bases, J lost 2 bases, and 13 bases lay in between. The germline CDR1 and CDR2 sequences are MNHNS and SASEGT. The CDR3 is CASSEQQGLRNQPQHF. CDR3 nucleotide sequence: TGTGCCAGCAGTGAACAGCAGGGACTTCGCAATCAGCCCCAGCATTTT.